This is a list of T cell receptor beta chains from one sample in a study of cytomegalovirus exposure and HLA in healthy donors. Generated by immunoSEQ multiplex PCR, the TCRdb table keeps only in-frame clones and is missing some. The table has about 110,000 clones, over 60% seen once. Material for sequencing was PBMCs. The origin of the receptors is a woman in her twenties or thirties in good health and CMV-seronegative. The conserved cysteine and the conserved F or W are not part of the CDR3 here. Fields, in order: V gene, J gene, CDR3 protein.

V gene: TRBV5-1
J gene: TRBJ1-4
CDR3 protein: ASSLAGTTNEKLF

V gene: TRBV15
J gene: TRBJ2-5
CDR3 protein: ATSREAGVGETQY

V gene: TRBV11-3
J gene: TRBJ2-1
CDR3 protein: ASSPDSSSYNEQF

V gene: TRBV6-1
J gene: TRBJ2-1
CDR3 protein: ASSEWRTGGNNEQF

V gene: TRBV9
J gene: TRBJ2-2
CDR3 protein: ASSPPLNTGELF

V gene: TRBV6-5
J gene: TRBJ1-2
CDR3 protein: ASRVGQGIYGYT

V gene: TRBV2
J gene: TRBJ2-1
CDR3 protein: ASKTTGGNEQF

V gene: TRBV27
J gene: TRBJ1-2
CDR3 protein: ASSSFRDRGFGYT

V gene: TRBV11-3
J gene: TRBJ2-7
CDR3 protein: ASSYKRSGEQY

V gene: TRBV28
J gene: TRBJ1-1
CDR3 protein: ASSPGTIEAF

V gene: TRBV6-5
J gene: TRBJ1-2
CDR3 protein: ASRKGQGSNYGYT

V gene: TRBV15
J gene: TRBJ2-1
CDR3 protein: AVSGRGMENEQF

V gene: TRBV19
J gene: TRBJ2-1
CDR3 protein: ASSLLHEQF

V gene: TRBV9
J gene: TRBJ2-1
CDR3 protein: ASSAGGTGANTEQF

V gene: TRBV4-1
J gene: TRBJ2-1
CDR3 protein: ASSQDNIDSYNEQF

V gene: TRBV27
J gene: TRBJ2-5
CDR3 protein: ASNRGQGVEQY

V gene: TRBV28
J gene: TRBJ2-7
CDR3 protein: ASSLQGAPYEQY

V gene: TRBV28
J gene: TRBJ1-1
CDR3 protein: ASSLTGINTEAF